This T cell receptor beta chain was identified during a study of T cell responses to AZD1222 COVID-19 vaccine. The wider study: Second-dose recipients at about 4 or about 12 weeks were treated as one pooled group.

The CDR3 has 14 residues. CDR1 and CDR2 (germline): MNHNY, SVGAGI (reference sequence). Trimming cost V 4 bases and J 1 base, with 8 bases left between them. Worth noting for this clone: Its antigen remains unidentified.

Study-wide points: Nearly half of spike-specific TCRs reportedly target unmutated variant regions.

Clones were sequenced by immunoSEQ multiplex PCR, and TCRdb holds only the in-frame ones, with some missing. The sample includes roughly 100,000 clones, approximately 87% of them seen just once. The chain uses TRBV6-6 and TRBJ1-5; D not certain. Sequencing was performed on peripheral blood, taken on day 0 of AZD1222 vaccination. The sequence came from an adult in good health. DNA for the CDR3: TGTGCCAGCAGTTCGGAACGGAGCAATCAGCCCCAGCATTTT. Translating gives CASSSERSNQPQHF.